This T cell receptor beta chain was recovered during a study of radiation and T cells in renal cell carcinoma. Study-wide findings and caveats: In blood, top tumor clones expanded by 2 weeks, shrinking by 4. Without pretreatment biopsies, baseline tumor clonotype presence was undetermined.

Treatment given: 15 Gy SBRT to primary tumor, nephrectomy 4 weeks later. Nephrectomy followed 15 Gy stereotactic body radiation by 4 weeks. The patient's renal cell carcinoma had clear cell pathology. This CDR3 contains 13 residues. The germline CDR1 and CDR2 sequences are SGHKS and YYEKEE (reference sequence). The V end lost 0 bases, the J end lost 5 bases, and 6 bases lay between the germline ends. Comment on this clone: Its antigen is still unknown.

Using immunoSEQ multiplex PCR, the repertoire was profiled, and TCRdb retains in-frame clones only, with some absent. The profile covers about 22,000 clones, with about 50% appearing a single time and approximately 16% taken by the ten largest. The sequences come from tumor tissue, collected from a patient whose treatment included radiotherapy and nephrectomy. This chain links TRBV5-5 with TRBJ1-5; D remains unclear. The sequence was obtained from a woman in her forties or fifties with renal cell carcinoma. CDR3 loop: CASSLVVDQPQHF. The CDR3, as DNA: TGTGCCAGCAGCTTGGTGGTTGATCAGCCCCAGCATTTT.